The clone carrying this TCR beta chain was observed at least ten times. Its matching antigen is unknown. The CDR3 consists of 13 residues. Trimming removed 5 bases at V and 4 bases at J, with 11 bases between. Primers used in a second PCR of about 6 to 12 cycles were a sample-barcoded 5' primer and a J-beta primer mix. One entry per CDR3 protein results from TCRdb running MiXCR on the 5' RACE reads. The sample consists of hundreds of thousands of distinct CDR3 sequences, 29% of them appearing once. This entry belongs to a study of blood T cells in healthy people across ages. Notes on the study in general: The unsorted PBMCs prevented any conclusive comparison of naive versus antigen-experienced cells.

Sequenced material: blood. The genes are TRBV12-3 or TRBV12-4 and TRBJ2-5, with a tentative D call TRBD1 (6 bases). The TCR sequence derives from an elderly woman in good health. CDR3 nucleotides: TGTGCCAGCAGTCACAGGGATCCAGAGACCCAGTACTTC. This gives the protein CASSHRDPETQYF.